This TCR beta chain was documented in a study of cytomegalovirus exposure and HLA in healthy donors. The table lists this clone with a count of one. The method was immunoSEQ multiplex PCR; TCRdb's version includes in-frame clones alone and lacks a portion of them. This sample has about 78,000 clones; 95% to 97% occur once, and the top ten carry around 1.6%. Per germline, CDR1 PRHDT and CDR2 FYEKMQ (reference sequence). This CDR3 has 16 residues. V was trimmed by 0 bases and J by 5 bases, leaving 16 bases between them. Specimen: PBMCs. This sequence joins TRBV13 and TRBJ2-5, with a possible D match to TRBD2 (7 bases). This TCR was sampled from a man younger than 35 in good health and CMV-seropositive. CDR3 region: CASSLGGGVGAETQYF. The CDR3 DNA reads TGTGCCAGCAGCTTAGGAGGGGGGGTCGGGGCCGAGACCCAGTACTTC.